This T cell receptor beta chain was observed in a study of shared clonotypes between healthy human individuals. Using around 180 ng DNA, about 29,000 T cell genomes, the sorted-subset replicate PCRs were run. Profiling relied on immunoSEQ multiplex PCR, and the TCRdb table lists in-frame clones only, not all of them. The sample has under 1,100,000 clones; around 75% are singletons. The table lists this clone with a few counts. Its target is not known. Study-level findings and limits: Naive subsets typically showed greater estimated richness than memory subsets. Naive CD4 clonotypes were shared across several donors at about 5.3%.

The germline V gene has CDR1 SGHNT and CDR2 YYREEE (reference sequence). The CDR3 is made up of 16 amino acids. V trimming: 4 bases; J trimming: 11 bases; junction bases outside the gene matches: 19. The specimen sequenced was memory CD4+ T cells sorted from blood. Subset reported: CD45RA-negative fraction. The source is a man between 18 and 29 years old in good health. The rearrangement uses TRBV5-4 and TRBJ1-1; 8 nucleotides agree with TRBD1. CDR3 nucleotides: TGTGCCAGCAGCAGGGGCTCAGGGGGCGCAGATCATGAGGCTTTCTTT. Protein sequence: CASSRGSGGADHEAFF.